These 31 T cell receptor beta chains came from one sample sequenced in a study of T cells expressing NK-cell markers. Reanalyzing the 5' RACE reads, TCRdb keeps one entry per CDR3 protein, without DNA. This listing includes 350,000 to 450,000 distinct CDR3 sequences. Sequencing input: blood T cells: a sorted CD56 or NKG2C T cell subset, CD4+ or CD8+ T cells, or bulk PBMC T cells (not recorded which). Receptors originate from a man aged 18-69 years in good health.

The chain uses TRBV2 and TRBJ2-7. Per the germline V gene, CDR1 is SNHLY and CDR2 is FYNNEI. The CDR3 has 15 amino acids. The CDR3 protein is CASSERPGPTYEQYF.

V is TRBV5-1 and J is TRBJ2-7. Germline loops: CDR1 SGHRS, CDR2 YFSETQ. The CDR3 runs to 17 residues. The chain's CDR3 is CASSLGHRNGEAYEQYF.

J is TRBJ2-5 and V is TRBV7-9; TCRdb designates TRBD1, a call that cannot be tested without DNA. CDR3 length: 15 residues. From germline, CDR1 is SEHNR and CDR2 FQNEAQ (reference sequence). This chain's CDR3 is CASSLRGAGSETQYF. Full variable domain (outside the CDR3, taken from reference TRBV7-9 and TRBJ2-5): DTGVSQNPRHKITKRGQNVTFRCDPISEHNRLYWYRQTLGQGPEFLTYFQNEAQLEKSRLLSDRFSAERPKGSFSTLEIQRTEQGDSAMYLCASSLRGAGSETQYFGPGTRLLVL.

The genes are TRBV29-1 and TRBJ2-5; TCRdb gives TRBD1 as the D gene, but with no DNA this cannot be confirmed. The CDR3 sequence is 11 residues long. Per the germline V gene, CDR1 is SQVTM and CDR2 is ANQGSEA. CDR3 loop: CSCPYGETQYF. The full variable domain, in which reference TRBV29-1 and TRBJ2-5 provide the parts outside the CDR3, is SAVISQKPSRDICQRGTSLTIQCQVDSQVTMMFWYRQQPGQSLTLIATANQGSEATYESGFVIDKFPISRPNLTFSTLTVSNMSPEDSSIYLCSCPYGETQYFGPGTRLLVL.

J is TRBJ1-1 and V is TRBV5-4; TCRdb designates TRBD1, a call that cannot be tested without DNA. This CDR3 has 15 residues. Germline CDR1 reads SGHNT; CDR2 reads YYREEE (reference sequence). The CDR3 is CASSPDSGRDTEAFF.

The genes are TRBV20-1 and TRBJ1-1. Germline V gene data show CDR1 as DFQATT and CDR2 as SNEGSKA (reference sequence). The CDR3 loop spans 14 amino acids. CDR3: CSARDLGRRPEAFF.

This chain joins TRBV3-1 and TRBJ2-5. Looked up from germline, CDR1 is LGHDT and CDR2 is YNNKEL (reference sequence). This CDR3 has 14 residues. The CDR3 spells CASSQDLGGEAQYF.

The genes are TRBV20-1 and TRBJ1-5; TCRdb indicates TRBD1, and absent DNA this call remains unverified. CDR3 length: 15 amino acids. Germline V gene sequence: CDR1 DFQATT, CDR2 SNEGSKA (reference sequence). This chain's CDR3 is CSARDGAGFSRPQHF.

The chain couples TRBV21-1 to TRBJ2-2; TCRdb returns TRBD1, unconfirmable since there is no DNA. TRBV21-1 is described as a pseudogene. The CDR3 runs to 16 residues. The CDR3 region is CASSNFAGGRIGELFF.

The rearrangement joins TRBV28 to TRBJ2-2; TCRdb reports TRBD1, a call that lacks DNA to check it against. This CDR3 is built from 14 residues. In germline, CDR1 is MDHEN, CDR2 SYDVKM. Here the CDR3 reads CASSSSPVSGELFF.

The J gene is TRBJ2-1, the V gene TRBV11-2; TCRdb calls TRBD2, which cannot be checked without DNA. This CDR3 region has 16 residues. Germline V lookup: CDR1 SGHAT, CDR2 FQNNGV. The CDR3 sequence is CASSLEGGVAYNEQFF.

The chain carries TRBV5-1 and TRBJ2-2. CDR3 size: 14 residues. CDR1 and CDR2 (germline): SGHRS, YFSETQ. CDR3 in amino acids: CASSGYKNTGELFF. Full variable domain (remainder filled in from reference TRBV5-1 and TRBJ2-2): KAGVTQTPRYLIKTRGQQVTLSCSPISGHRSVSWYQQTPGQGLQFLFEYFSETQRNKGNFPGRFSGRQFSNSRSEMNVSTLELGDSALYLCASSGYKNTGELFFGEGSRLTVL.

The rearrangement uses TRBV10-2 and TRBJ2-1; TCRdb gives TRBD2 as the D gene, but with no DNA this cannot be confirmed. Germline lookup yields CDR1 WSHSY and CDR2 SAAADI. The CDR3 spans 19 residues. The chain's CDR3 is CASSETTRGLAITYNEQFF.

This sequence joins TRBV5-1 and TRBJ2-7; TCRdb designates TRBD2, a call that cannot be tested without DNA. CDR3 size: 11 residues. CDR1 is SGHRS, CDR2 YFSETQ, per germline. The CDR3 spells CASSLPGLPHF.

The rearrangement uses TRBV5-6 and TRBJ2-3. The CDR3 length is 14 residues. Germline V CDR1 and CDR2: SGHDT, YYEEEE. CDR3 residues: CASSLRGTTDTQYF.

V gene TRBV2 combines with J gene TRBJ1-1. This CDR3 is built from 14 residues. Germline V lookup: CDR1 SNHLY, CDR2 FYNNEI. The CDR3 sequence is CASREGGREAEAFF.

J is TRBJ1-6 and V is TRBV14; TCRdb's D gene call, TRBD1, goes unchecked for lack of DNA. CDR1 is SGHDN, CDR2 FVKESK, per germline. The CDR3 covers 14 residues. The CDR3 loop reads CASSQMTENSPLHF.

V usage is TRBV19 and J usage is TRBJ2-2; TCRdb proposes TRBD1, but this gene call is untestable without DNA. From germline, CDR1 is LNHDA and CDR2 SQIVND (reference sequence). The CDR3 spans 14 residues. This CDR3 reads CASKGQGATGELFF.

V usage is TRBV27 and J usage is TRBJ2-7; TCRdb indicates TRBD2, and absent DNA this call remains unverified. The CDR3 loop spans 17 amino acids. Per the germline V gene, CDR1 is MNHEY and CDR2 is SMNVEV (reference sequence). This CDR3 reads CASSFATTGTNLHRQYF.

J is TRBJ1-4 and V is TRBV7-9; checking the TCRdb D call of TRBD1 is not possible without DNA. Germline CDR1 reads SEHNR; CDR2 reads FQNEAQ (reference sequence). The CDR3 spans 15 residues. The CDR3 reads CASSLGAGSDEKLFF. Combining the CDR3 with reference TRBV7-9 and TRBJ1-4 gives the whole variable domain DTGVSQNPRHKITKRGQNVTFRCDPISEHNRLYWYRQTLGQGPEFLTYFQNEAQLEKSRLLSDRFSAERPKGSFSTLEIQRTEQGDSAMYLCASSLGAGSDEKLFFGSGTQLSVL.

CDR3 region: CASSLSGVQYF. The J gene is TRBJ2-4, the V gene TRBV6-5; there is no DNA to check the TCRdb D call of TRBD1. The CDR3 loop spans 11 amino acids. Germline loops: CDR1 MNHEY, CDR2 SVGAGI.

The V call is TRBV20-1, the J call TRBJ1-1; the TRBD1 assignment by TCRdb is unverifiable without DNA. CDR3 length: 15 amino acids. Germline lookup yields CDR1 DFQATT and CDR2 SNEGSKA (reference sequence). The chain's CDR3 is CSARPRSGYFPEAFF.

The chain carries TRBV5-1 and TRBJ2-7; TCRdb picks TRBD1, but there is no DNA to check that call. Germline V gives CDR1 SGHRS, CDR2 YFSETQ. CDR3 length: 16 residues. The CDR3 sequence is CASTTESGHMSSEQYF.

The CDR3 is CASSLHGAGDSYEQYF. The rearrangement links TRBV27 to TRBJ2-7; lacking DNA, the TRBD1 call made by TCRdb goes unchecked. The CDR3 is 16 amino acids. Germline CDR1 reads MNHEY; CDR2 reads SMNVEV (reference sequence).

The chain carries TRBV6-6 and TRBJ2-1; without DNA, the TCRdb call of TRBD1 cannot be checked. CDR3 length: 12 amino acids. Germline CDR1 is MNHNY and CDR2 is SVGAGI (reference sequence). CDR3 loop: CASRGADNEQFF.

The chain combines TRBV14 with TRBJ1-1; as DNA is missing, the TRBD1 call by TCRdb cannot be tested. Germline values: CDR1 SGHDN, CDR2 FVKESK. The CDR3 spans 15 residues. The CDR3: CASSQTKGVGTEAFF.

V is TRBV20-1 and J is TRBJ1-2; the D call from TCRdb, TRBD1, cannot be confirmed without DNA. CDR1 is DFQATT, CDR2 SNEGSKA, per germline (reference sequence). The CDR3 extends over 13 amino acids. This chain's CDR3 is CSARLGGNYGYTF.

CDR3 region: CASSGRVSHTEAFF. The V gene is TRBV7-2, the J gene TRBJ1-1; with no DNA, the TCRdb D assignment of TRBD1 cannot be verified. Germline V gives CDR1 SGHTA, CDR2 FQGNSA. CDR3 length: 14 residues.

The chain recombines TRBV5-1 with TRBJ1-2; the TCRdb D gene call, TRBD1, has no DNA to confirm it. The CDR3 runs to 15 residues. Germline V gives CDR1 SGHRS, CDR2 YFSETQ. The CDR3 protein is CASSFRPGQGYGYTF.

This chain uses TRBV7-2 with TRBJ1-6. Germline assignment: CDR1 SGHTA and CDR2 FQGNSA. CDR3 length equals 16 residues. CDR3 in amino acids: CASGPRGAGYNSPLHF.

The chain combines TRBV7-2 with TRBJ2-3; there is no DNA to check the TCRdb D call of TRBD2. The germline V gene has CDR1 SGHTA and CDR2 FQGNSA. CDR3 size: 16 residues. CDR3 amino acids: CASSLGAGGAADTQYF.